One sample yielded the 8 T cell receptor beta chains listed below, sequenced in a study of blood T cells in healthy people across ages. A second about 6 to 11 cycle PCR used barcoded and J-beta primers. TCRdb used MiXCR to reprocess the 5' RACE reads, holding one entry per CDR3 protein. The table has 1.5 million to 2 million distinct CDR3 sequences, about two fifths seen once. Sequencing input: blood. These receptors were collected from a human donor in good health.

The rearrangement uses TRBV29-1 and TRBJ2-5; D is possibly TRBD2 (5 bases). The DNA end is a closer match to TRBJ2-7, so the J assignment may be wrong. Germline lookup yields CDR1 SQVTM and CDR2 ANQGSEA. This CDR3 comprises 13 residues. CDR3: CSVSAEPGGEQYF. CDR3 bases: TGCAGCGTTAGTGCGGAGCCCGGAGGCGAGCAGTACTTC.

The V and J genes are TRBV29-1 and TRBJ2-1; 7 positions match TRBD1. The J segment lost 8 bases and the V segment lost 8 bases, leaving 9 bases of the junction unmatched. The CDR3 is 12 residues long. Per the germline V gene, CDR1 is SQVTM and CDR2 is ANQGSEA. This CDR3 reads CSTWTGWDEQFF. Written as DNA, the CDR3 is TGCAGCACGTGGACAGGCTGGGATGAGCAGTTCTTC.

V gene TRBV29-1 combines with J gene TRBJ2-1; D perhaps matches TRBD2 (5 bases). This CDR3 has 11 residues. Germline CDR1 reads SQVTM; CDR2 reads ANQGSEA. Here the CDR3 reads CNAEGSDEQFF. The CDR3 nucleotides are TGCAACGCAGAAGGGAGCGATGAGCAGTTCTTC.

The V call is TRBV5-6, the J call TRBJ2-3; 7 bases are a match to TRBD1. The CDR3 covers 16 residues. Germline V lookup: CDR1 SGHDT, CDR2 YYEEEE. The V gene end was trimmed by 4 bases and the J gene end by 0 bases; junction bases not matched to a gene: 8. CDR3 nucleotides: TGTGCCAGCAGCGGAACCGGGACAGCTAGCACAGATACGCAGTATTTT. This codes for CASSGTGTASTDTQYF.

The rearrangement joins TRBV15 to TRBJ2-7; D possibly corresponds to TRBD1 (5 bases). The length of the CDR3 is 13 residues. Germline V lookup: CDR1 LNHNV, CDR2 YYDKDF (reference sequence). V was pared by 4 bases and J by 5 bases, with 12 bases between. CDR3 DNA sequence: TGTGCCACCAGCACCCGTCGACAGAACGAGCAGTACTTC. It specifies CATSTRRQNEQYF.

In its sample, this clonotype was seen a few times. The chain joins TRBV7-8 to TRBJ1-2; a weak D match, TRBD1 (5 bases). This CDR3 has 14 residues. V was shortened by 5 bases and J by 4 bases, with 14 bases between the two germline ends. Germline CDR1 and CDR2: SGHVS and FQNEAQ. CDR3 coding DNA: TGTGCCAGCAGCCTACCGGGGGTTGGCTATGGCTACACCTTC. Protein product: CASSLPGVGYGYTF.

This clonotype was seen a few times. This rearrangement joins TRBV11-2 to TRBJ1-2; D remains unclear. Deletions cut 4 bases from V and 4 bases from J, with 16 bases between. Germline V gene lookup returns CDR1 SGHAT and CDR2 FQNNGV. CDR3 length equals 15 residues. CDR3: CASSYSEGKGYGYTF. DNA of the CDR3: TGTGCCAGCAGCTATAGTGAGGGAAAGGGCTATGGCTACACCTTC. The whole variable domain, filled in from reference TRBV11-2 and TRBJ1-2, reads EAGVAQSPRYKIIEKRQSVAFWCNPISGHATLYWYQQILGQGPKLLIQFQNNGVVDDSQLPKDRFSAERLKGVDSTLKIQPAKLEDSAVYLCASSYSEGKGYGYTFGSGTRLTVV.

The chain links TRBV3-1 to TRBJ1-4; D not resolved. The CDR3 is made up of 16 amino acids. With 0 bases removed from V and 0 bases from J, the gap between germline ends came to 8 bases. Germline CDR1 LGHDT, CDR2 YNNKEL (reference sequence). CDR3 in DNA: TGTGCCAGCAGCCAAGATTGGAGTGCAACTAATGAAAAACTGTTTTTT. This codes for CASSQDWSATNEKLFF.